Below, one T cell receptor (beta chain) is given with its context. The table came from immunoSEQ multiplex PCR; TCRdb's copy has only in-frame clones and leaves some out. The sample consists of roughly 49,000 clones, around 81% of them appearing once. V lost 1 base, J lost 0 bases, and 10 bases lay in between. The CDR3 spans 16 residues. Germline CDR1 reads SGHRS; CDR2 reads YFSETQ. This specimen comes from a study of OX40 agonist ivuxolimab in advanced cancers. Whole-study context: Under the entry rules, prior anti-PD-1, anti-PD-L1 or anti-CTLA-4 therapy was allowed, and around 36% had some. Three dose-escalation patients had partial responses: one with hepatocellular carcinoma and two with cutaneous melanoma.

This sequence joins TRBV5-1 and TRBJ2-2; no definite D call. This TCR was recovered from an adult with an advanced solid tumor such as melanoma, head and neck, liver or kidney cancer. The sample in question was CD4+ or CD8+ T cells sorted from blood, obtained in a trial of the OX40 agonist ivuxolimab. The CDR3 region has the DNA TGCGCCAGCAGCTTGAAGTCGCTTACGAACACCGGGGAGCTGTTTTTT. Translated, it gives CASSLKSLTNTGELFF.